This T cell receptor beta chain was observed in a study of identical twins. Each cDNA held unique molecular identifiers, and template switching gave it a universal primer site. TCRdb itself ran the 5' RACE reads through MiXCR, one entry per CDR3 protein. In the table there are 200,000 to 250,000 distinct CDR3 sequences, about 14% of which are singletons. This clonotype was detected a few times. A junction boundary mismatches the germline segment, possibly from a read error. The CDR3 has 12 residues. CDR1 is DFQATT, CDR2 SNEGSKA, per germline (reference sequence). The chain links TRBV20-1 to TRBJ2-7, with 9 bases that match TRBD2. The sample was memory (CD45RO+) T cells sorted from blood. The TCR sequence derives from a woman aged 18-30 years in good health. The chain's CDR3 is CSVAGVSDEQYF. CDR3 in DNA: TGCAGTGTAGCGGGGGTCTCCGACGAGCAGTACTTC.